A single sample gave rise to the 18 T cell receptor beta chains below, sequenced in a study of immune evolution from preneoplasia to lung adenocarcinoma. Sequenced by immunoSEQ multiplex PCR; TCRdb stores in-frame clones only, minus some. This table has tens of thousands of clones, around 75% appearing once. Input material: FFPE invasive lung adenocarcinoma tissue. These receptors were taken from a person between 55 and 69 years old with lung adenocarcinoma.

This chain's CDR3 is CASSEGKFGGANVLTF. The CDR3 DNA sequence: TGTGCCAGCAGTGAAGGGAAGTTCGGTGGGGCCAACGTCCTGACTTTC. This chain connects TRBV2 to TRBJ2-6; no clear D gene. There are 16 residues in the CDR3. The germline gives CDR1 SNHLY, CDR2 FYNNEI. Trimming left V 1 base short and J 3 bases short, with 10 bases between.

The chain joins TRBV7-2 to TRBJ2-3, with 11 bases that match TRBD1. Trimming cost V 4 bases and J 4 bases; bases outside gene matches: 10. This CDR3 spans 17 amino acids. Germline V CDR1 and CDR2: SGHTA, FQGNSA. CDR3 sequence reads: CASSSGFRTGGSDTQYF. The CDR3 bases are TGTGCCAGCAGCTCGGGGTTTAGGACAGGGGGCTCAGATACGCAGTATTTT. The whole variable domain, filled in from reference TRBV7-2 and TRBJ2-3, reads GAGVSQSPSNKVTEKGKDVELRCDPISGHTALYWYRQSLGQGLEFLIYFQGNSAPDKSGLPSDRFSAERTGGSVSTLTIQRTQQEDSAVYLCASSSGFRTGGSDTQYFGPGTRLTVL.

This chain connects TRBV5-1 to TRBJ1-3; D gene ambiguous. V lost 4 bases to trimming and J lost 4 bases, with 9 bases between them. The CDR3 contains 13 residues. Germline V gives CDR1 SGHRS, CDR2 YFSETQ. Here the CDR3 reads CASSPGPGNTIYF. In nucleotides, the CDR3 is TGCGCCAGCAGCCCTGGGCCCGGAAACACCATATATTTT. The variable domain in full, with the rest retrieved from reference TRBV5-1 and TRBJ1-3, is KAGVTQTPRYLIKTRGQQVTLSCSPISGHRSVSWYQQTPGQGLQFLFEYFSETQRNKGNFPGRFSGRQFSNSRSEMNVSTLELGDSALYLCASSPGPGNTIYFGEGSWLTVV.

The rearrangement joins TRBV28 to TRBJ2-1; TRBD2 is a possible D gene (6 bases). Trimming left V 4 bases short and J 8 bases short, with 18 bases between. Germline V gives CDR1 MDHEN, CDR2 SYDVKM. The CDR3 has 15 residues. The CDR3 DNA reads TGTGCCAGCAGTTCCCCTCTACGCGGGATTGATGAGCAGTTCTTC. Translation gives CASSSPLRGIDEQFF.

This clone has more than one count but fewer than ten. This chain connects TRBV11-2 to TRBJ2-1, with 12 bases identical to TRBD2. J gave up 8 bases and V 4 bases, and 12 bases lay outside the gene matches. The CDR3 runs to 17 residues. Germline CDR1 SGHAT, CDR2 FQNNGV. CDR3 residues: CASSSRTTSGRWDEQFF. CDR3 DNA: TGTGCCAGCAGCTCTAGAACGACTAGCGGGAGATGGGATGAGCAGTTCTTC.

This clone was seen only a few times. The rearrangement uses TRBV7-2 and TRBJ2-3; the D is unclear. V lost 5 bases, J lost 0 bases, and 9 bases lay in between. The CDR3 loop spans 14 amino acids. CDR1 is SGHTA and CDR2 is FQGNSA in the germline V gene. The DNA for the CDR3 is TGTGCCAGCAGCCGCCCGTCTAGCACAGATACGCAGTATTTT. Amino acid sequence: CASSRPSSTDTQYF.

CDR3 sequence reads: CASGQGARTGELFF. DNA of the CDR3: TGTGCCAGCGGCCAGGGGGCGCGCACCGGGGAGCTGTTTTTT. The chain uses TRBV7-6 and TRBJ2-2; 8 bases align to TRBD1. CDR3 length: 14 residues. The V segment lost 8 bases and the J segment 4 bases; nucleotides outside the gene matches: 6. CDR1 is SGHVS and CDR2 is FNYEAQ in the germline V gene.

The chain links TRBV27 to TRBJ1-2; D perhaps matches TRBD1 (5 bases). Germline CDR1 and CDR2: MNHEY and SMNVEV (reference sequence). This CDR3 has 13 amino acids. V was shortened by 3 bases and J by 6 bases, with 11 bases between the two germline ends. The CDR3 sequence: CASSFSGEDGYTF. CDR3 sequence (DNA): TGTGCCAGCAGTTTTTCGGGGGAGGATGGCTACACCTTC.

This sequence joins TRBV7-2 and TRBJ2-7; D is perhaps TRBD2 (6 bases). Germline V gene sequence: CDR1 SGHTA, CDR2 FQGNSA. The V and J ends lost 7 bases and 6 bases respectively, with 10 bases between them. This CDR3 has 11 amino acids. The CDR3 sequence is CASTFGGEQYF. The DNA of the CDR3 is TGTGCCAGCACCTTCGGGGGCGAGCAGTACTTC.

The chain couples TRBV6-1 to TRBJ2-6; the D gene is possibly TRBD1 (6 bases). Trimming took off 2 bases at V and 0 bases at J, with 11 bases between the two ends. CDR1 is MNHNS, CDR2 SASEGT, per germline. The length of the CDR3 is 17 residues. CDR3 region: CASSESRGGSGANVLTF. The CDR3 region has the DNA TGTGCCAGCAGTGAATCCAGGGGCGGCTCTGGGGCCAACGTCCTGACTTTC.

The chain has TRBV19 and TRBJ1-3; 9 nucleotides agree with TRBD1. The CDR3 length is 16 residues. J lost 0 bases, V lost 7 bases, and 7 bases had no gene match. Germline values: CDR1 LNHDA, CDR2 SQIVND (reference sequence). The CDR3 nucleotides read TGTGCCAGTAACCAACAGGGGGCATCCTCTGGAAACACCATATATTTT. Translating it yields CASNQQGASSGNTIYF.

This sequence joins TRBV6-1 and TRBJ2-5; possible D gene TRBD2, 5 bases. The CDR3 has 16 amino acids. CDR1 and CDR2 from the germline V gene are MNHNS and SASEGT. Trimming pared 3 bases from V and 2 bases from J, leaving 16 bases between. The CDR3 region is CASSDGDLRVQETQYF. The CDR3 region has the DNA TGTGCCAGCAGTGACGGGGATCTTAGGGTTCAAGAGACCCAGTACTTC.

CDR3: CASSQGASGIYEQFF. The CDR3 region has the DNA TGCGCCAGCAGCCAAGGAGCTAGCGGGATCTATGAGCAGTTCTTC. The chain combines TRBV4-1 with TRBJ2-1; TRBD2 matches at 9 bases. The V segment lost 1 base and the J segment 8 bases; nucleotides outside the gene matches: 6. CDR1 is MGHRA, CDR2 YSYEKL, per germline. The CDR3 covers 15 residues.

This clone was seen just once. V gene TRBV28 combines with J gene TRBJ2-1; possibly TRBD1 or TRBD2 for D (5 bases each). CDR3 size: 15 residues. With 7 bases removed from V and 3 bases from J, the gap between germline ends came to 16 bases. Looked up from germline, CDR1 is MDHEN and CDR2 is SYDVKM. The CDR3 DNA reads as TGTGCCAGCACTAGCCAGCAGGGCCTCTACAATGAGCAGTTCTTC. Its translation: CASTSQQGLYNEQFF.

This clone was seen only once. The chain is built from TRBV5-1 and TRBJ2-3; D gene uncertain. V lost 7 bases and J 2 bases, leaving 11 bases between the germline ends. From germline, CDR1 is SGHRS and CDR2 YFSETQ. The CDR3 runs to 13 residues. CDR3 loop: CASVDAYTDTQYF. The CDR3 DNA is TGCGCCAGCGTTGACGCCTACACAGATACGCAGTATTTT.

V usage is TRBV27 and J usage is TRBJ2-7, with D perhaps TRBD1 (6 bases). The CDR3 has 14 residues. From germline, CDR1 is MNHEY and CDR2 SMNVEV (reference sequence). V gave up 1 base and J gave up 2 bases, with 9 bases separating them. CDR3 protein: CASSLFRGAYEQYF. In nucleotides, the CDR3 is TGTGCCAGCAGTTTATTCAGGGGCGCCTACGAGCAGTACTTC.

The V gene is TRBV20-1, the J gene TRBJ2-5; no firm D call. The CDR3 is 11 amino acids. V was cut by 6 bases and J by 3 bases, with 8 bases left in between. Per the germline V gene, CDR1 is DFQATT and CDR2 is SNEGSKA (reference sequence). The CDR3 nucleotides are TGCAGTGCCCCGGCAAAAGAGACCCAGTACTTC. It is translated as CSAPAKETQYF.

This clone was seen a handful of times. The rearrangement links TRBV2 to TRBJ2-7; TRBD2 is a possible D gene (5 bases). The CDR3 totals 13 residues. The V end lost 0 bases, the J end lost 5 bases, and 8 bases lay between the germline ends. Germline lookup yields CDR1 SNHLY and CDR2 FYNNEI. In DNA form, the CDR3 reads TGTGCCAGCAGTGAAGCGGAGGACGACGAGCAGTACTTC. Residues: CASSEAEDDEQYF. Based on the CDR3 plus reference TRBV2 and TRBJ2-7, the full variable domain is EPEVTQTPSHQVTQMGQEVILRCVPISNHLYFYWYRQILGQKVEFLVSFYNNEISEKSEIFDDQFSVERPDGSNFTLKIRSTKLEDSAMYFCASSEAEDDEQYFGPGTRLTVT.